This TCR beta chain was identified in a study of blood T cells in healthy people across ages. This clonotype has a handful of counts. It was with a sample-barcoded 5' primer and a J-beta primer mix that a second PCR of roughly 7 to 12 cycles was run. TCRdb passed the 5' RACE reads through MiXCR, listing each CDR3 protein once. Altogether approximately 780,000 distinct CDR3 sequences are present, more than 25% being singletons, with the ten largest covering about 3%. CDR3 length: 12 amino acids. The germline gives CDR1 MNHEY, CDR2 SMNVEV (reference sequence). Trimming took 5 bases from V and 8 from J, leaving 10 bases between them. A further study also used this sample, focusing on T cells of mothers and their children. That paper notes: cDNA was synthesized from all extracted RNA at roughly 1.6 ug per reaction.

This sequence joins TRBV27 and TRBJ2-4, with D maybe TRBD1 (6 bases). Sequenced material: blood. This TCR was sampled from a boy aged 5-17 years in good health. CDR3: CASSQKGDIQYF. The CDR3 bases are TGTGCCAGCAGTCAAAAGGGGGACATTCAGTACTTC.